This T cell receptor beta chain comes out of a study of blood T cell repertoires in COVID-19. Across the whole study: Samples came from the United States, Italy and Spain, spanning acute and convalescent COVID-19.

Authors' methods: Counts of nucleated cells, estimated from reference gene primer amplification, were obtained. Method: immunoSEQ multiplex PCR; TCRdb's copy keeps in-frame clones and lacks some. V, J and clone size are those of that table, while D and trimming were read from the DNA. The table has about 240,000 clones, about 86% seen once; the top ten hold approximately 9.6%. CDR1 MNHNS and CDR2 SASEGT come from the germline V gene. The CDR3 spans 14 residues. Trimming removed 5 bases at V and 8 bases at J, with 18 bases between. The chain is built from TRBV6-1 and TRBJ1-2; D remains unclear. Sequencing was done on a sample of peripheral blood. The clonotype comes from a woman older than 75 with acute or convalescent COVID-19. The CDR3 DNA reads TGTGCCAGCAGTCCCCCGGGCCTCGGGGTAGGCTACACCTTC. Translating it yields CASSPPGLGVGYTF.